This is a list of T cell receptor beta chains from one sample in a study of T-cell memory formation after mild COVID-19. TCRdb re-called the 5' RACE reads through MiXCR, storing one row per CDR3 protein. The sample yields approximately 270,000 distinct CDR3 sequences, around 15% seen once. The sequencing sample was made of PBMCs or a T cell subset sorted from them (not recorded which). The receptors were gathered from a man aged 18 to 29 who had mild COVID-19 (a few samples of this study predate the infection). Cell type and time point are not known. CDR3s include the opening cysteine and the closing phenylalanine or tryptophan. A D gene is named only where the DNA matches it firmly. Not all rows give a size; the values are once, few, many and, for expanded clones, a class.

CDR3 DNA	CDR3 protein	D gene	J gene	V gene	clone size
TGCGCCAGCAGCTTACGACGCCGGGGGTCTGGGGCCAACGTCCTGACTTTC	CASSLRRRGSGANVLTF	.	TRBJ2-6	TRBV5-1	few
TGTGCCATCAGTGAGTCGGAGACTGTGACCTATGGCTACACCTTC	CAISESETVTYGYTF	.	TRBJ1-2	TRBV10-3	.
TGCAGTGCCGGACAGAATAGCAATCAGCCCCAGCATTTT	CSAGQNSNQPQHF	.	TRBJ1-5	TRBV20-1	.
TGTGCCAGCAGCCCCCCCAGACAGCAAGAGACCCAGTACTTC	CASSPPRQQETQYF	.	TRBJ2-5	TRBV7-9	.
TGCGCCAGCAGCCCGTCTTGGGGAAACACAGATACGCAGTATTTT	CASSPSWGNTDTQYF	.	TRBJ2-3	TRBV4-3	many
TGTGCCAGCAGGAAGGAAAGGGGACTAAACACTGAAGCTTTCTTT	CASRKERGLNTEAFF	.	TRBJ1-1	TRBV11-1	few
TGTGCCAGCAGAAAACGGCCTGGAGGCACCGGGGAGCTGTTTTTT	CASRKRPGGTGELFF	.	TRBJ2-2	TRBV28	few
TGCGCCAGCAGCCAAGTAACGACCTACGAGCAGTACTTC	CASSQVTTYEQYF	.	TRBJ2-7	TRBV4-1	few
TGTGCCAGCAGCACTACAGGGGGTCTTAACTATGGCTACACCTTC	CASSTTGGLNYGYTF	TRBD1	TRBJ1-2	TRBV5-5	.
TGTGCCAGCAGCTTAGACGGGACAGGGGGCGACGAGACCCAGTACTTC	CASSLDGTGGDETQYF	TRBD1	TRBJ2-5	TRBV11-2	few
TGCGCCAGCAGCCACCTTAATGAGCAGTTCTTC	CASSHLNEQFF	.	TRBJ2-1	TRBV4-1	many
TGTGCCAGCAGCGCAACGGGACTAGCGGGGTCCGGGGGGACCCAGTACTTC	CASSATGLAGSGGTQYF	TRBD2	TRBJ2-5	TRBV9	.
TGCAGTCTCCCCGACAGATTCACCACAGATACGCAGTATTTT	CSLPDRFTTDTQYF	.	TRBJ2-3	TRBV20-1	few
TGTGCCAGCAGCCAAGATTTGGGAACATATCAAGAGACCCAGTACTTC	CASSQDLGTYQETQYF	.	TRBJ2-5	TRBV4-2	few
TGTGCCAGCAGCTTGGGACTAGCGGGGAGTTTGGAGACCCAGTACTTC	CASSLGLAGSLETQYF	TRBD2	TRBJ2-5	TRBV13	few
TGTGCCATCAGTGATCTAGCGGGGGGGAACAATGAGCAGTTCTTC	CAISDLAGGNNEQFF	TRBD2	TRBJ2-1	TRBV10-3	few
TGTGCCAGCAGCTTAGCGAAAGATGCGACTGAAGCTTTCTTT	CASSLAKDATEAFF	.	TRBJ1-1	TRBV7-9	few
TGTGCCTTCGAGCGGTCCTCTGGAAACACCATATATTTT	CAFERSSGNTIYF	.	TRBJ1-3	TRBV12-3/TRBV12-4	.
TGCGCCAGCAGCCAAGAGGTAGTTCTGGATGAAAAACTGTTTTTT	CASSQEVVLDEKLFF	.	TRBJ1-4	TRBV4-1	.
TGCGCCAGCAGCCAATGGGCGGGGGCCCCAGAGACCCAGTACTTC	CASSQWAGAPETQYF	.	TRBJ2-5	TRBV4-3	few
TGTGCCAGCACGAATTGGGATACGCAGTATTTT	CASTNWDTQYF	.	TRBJ2-3	TRBV6-2/TRBV6-3	.
TGCGCCAGCAGCTTGGCCCTCTCCGGGACAGACCCCTACGAGCAGTACTTC	CASSLALSGTDPYEQYF	TRBD1	TRBJ2-7	TRBV5-1	many
TGTGCCACCAGCAGACGGGGTAGGGAAGAGACCCAGTACTTC	CATSRRGREETQYF	.	TRBJ2-5	TRBV15	.
TGTGCCACTTTAGTAAACACTGAAGCTTTCTTT	CATLVNTEAFF	.	TRBJ1-1	TRBV2	few
TGCAGTGCAAGGACAGACAAAGAGACCCAGTACTTC	CSARTDKETQYF	.	TRBJ2-5	TRBV20-1	few
TGCAGTGCTAGATCAAATTCCGGGACAGACTTCTACGAGCAGTACTTC	CSARSNSGTDFYEQYF	TRBD1	TRBJ2-7	TRBV20-1	few
TGTGCCAGCAGTTTAGAGGCCACAGGGGGACTCTATGGCTACACCTTC	CASSLEATGGLYGYTF	TRBD1	TRBJ1-2	TRBV27	.
TGCAGTGCTAGAGTCGAAGCCCCCGGGACGAACACTGAAGCTTTCTTT	CSARVEAPGTNTEAFF	.	TRBJ1-1	TRBV20-1	.
TGTGCCAGTCTCAGGGGGGGGCCGGCTTTCTTT	CASLRGGPAFF	TRBD1	TRBJ1-1	TRBV5-8	few
TGCGCCAGCAGCTTGGTTGTCGGGAGGCTTTCTGGGGCCAACGTCCTGACTTTC	CASSLVVGRLSGANVLTF	TRBD2	TRBJ2-6	TRBV5-1	few
TGCAGCGTTGTCCTTAACCGGACTAGGACAGATACGCAGTATTTT	CSVVLNRTRTDTQYF	TRBD2	TRBJ2-3	TRBV29-1	.
TGTGCCAGCAGTTCGTCACATCGGAAACTGTTTTTT	CASSSSHRKLFF	.	TRBJ1-4	TRBV28	many
TGTGCCAGCAGCGTCCATCCGGGACAGGGGGCAACAGATACGCAGTATTTT	CASSVHPGQGATDTQYF	TRBD1	TRBJ2-3	TRBV9	few
TGTGCCAGCAGTCTCCGGGACAGGGGGCGCGGGACCGGGGAGCTGTTTTTT	CASSLRDRGRGTGELFF	TRBD1	TRBJ2-2	TRBV11-2	few
TGTGCCAGCAGCTTATCCCCGGGGGGCAATCAGCCCCAGCATTTT	CASSLSPGGNQPQHF	.	TRBJ1-5	TRBV5-5	few
TGTGCCACCAGTGATTCCTGGGCCCGGACAGATACGCAGTATTTT	CATSDSWARTDTQYF	.	TRBJ2-3	TRBV24-1	.
TGTGCCAGCTGGGAGGGGTACACCGGGGAGCTGTTTTTT	CASWEGYTGELFF	TRBD2	TRBJ2-2	TRBV11-2	many
TGTGCCAGCAGCTTAGGGCAACGCCGTGAGGGCTACACCTTC	CASSLGQRREGYTF	.	TRBJ1-2	TRBV7-2	many
TGTGCCAGCAGTCTAATTTCTAGCACGGGTGAGCAGTTCTTC	CASSLISSTGEQFF	.	TRBJ2-1	TRBV12-3/TRBV12-4	few
TGCGCCAGCAGCCCGGGACAGGACCCCAATGAGCAGTTCTTC	CASSPGQDPNEQFF	TRBD1	TRBJ2-1	TRBV5-1	many
TGCGCCAGCAGGACAGGGGGCTACTCCTACAATGAGCAGTTCTTC	CASRTGGYSYNEQFF	TRBD1	TRBJ2-1	TRBV4-1	few
TGTGCCAGCAGCGAGACAGGGTTTGAGCAGTACTTC	CASSETGFEQYF	TRBD1	TRBJ2-7	TRBV5-6	few
TGTGCCAGCAGACTAGCGGGTCGGGCAAATGAGCAGTTCTTC	CASRLAGRANEQFF	TRBD2	TRBJ2-1	TRBV2	once
TGTGCCAGCAGCCCGACCGTCCGCGGGGCCCAGCATTTT	CASSPTVRGAQHF	.	TRBJ1-5	TRBV6-6	many
TGTGCCAGCAGCGGGACTAGATACAATGAGCAGTTCTTC	CASSGTRYNEQFF	TRBD2	TRBJ2-1	TRBV9	.
TGCAGCGTTGAGGCAGGTCCCAACTATGGCTACACCTTC	CSVEAGPNYGYTF	.	TRBJ1-2	TRBV29-1	few
TGTGCCAGCAGCAATGTCGGAAACACCATATATTTT	CASSNVGNTIYF	.	TRBJ1-3	TRBV11-2	.
TGTGCCAGCAGTGCAGTCCTGAGCTACACCTTC	CASSAVLSYTF	.	TRBJ1-2	TRBV2	.
TGTGCCAGCAGCCCCATCGGCAATGAGCAGTTCTTC	CASSPIGNEQFF	.	TRBJ2-1	TRBV3-1	few
TGCGCCAGCAGCCTTAGCGGGGGGCAGCAGTTCTTC	CASSLSGGQQFF	TRBD2	TRBJ2-1	TRBV5-1	few
TGCAGTTGTTTGGAGGGGGGCCCGTCAGATACGCAGTATTTT	CSCLEGGPSDTQYF	.	TRBJ2-3	TRBV29-1	few